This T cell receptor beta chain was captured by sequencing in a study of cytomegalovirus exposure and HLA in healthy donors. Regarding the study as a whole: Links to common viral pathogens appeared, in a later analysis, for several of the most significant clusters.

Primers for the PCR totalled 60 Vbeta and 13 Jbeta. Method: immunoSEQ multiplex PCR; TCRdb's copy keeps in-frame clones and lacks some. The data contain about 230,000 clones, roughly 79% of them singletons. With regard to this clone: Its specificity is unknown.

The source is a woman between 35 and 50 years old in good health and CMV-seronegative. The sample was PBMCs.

This CDR3 reads CAWERGSGNTIYF. The CDR3 DNA follows: TGTGCCTGGGAAAGGGGTTCTGGAAACACCATATATTTT. The chain has TRBV30 and TRBJ1-3, with D possibly being TRBD1 (5 bases). This CDR3 has 13 residues. Germline lookup yields CDR1 GTSNPN and CDR2 SVGIG (reference sequence). Trimming removed 5 bases at V and 1 base at J, with 9 bases between.